Listed here are 29 T cell receptor beta chains from one sample, sequenced in a study of blood T cells in healthy people across ages. Then a second PCR, running roughly 6 to 11 cycles, was carried out with a sample-barcoded 5' primer and a J-beta primer mix. TCRdb reprocessed the 5' RACE reads via MiXCR and lists one record per CDR3 protein. The sample has approximately 320,000 distinct CDR3 sequences, roughly 26% seen once. The sequencing sample was made of blood. These receptor sequences come from a woman in her seventies in good health.

The rearrangement links TRBV5-5 to TRBJ1-1; 7 bases agree with TRBD1. Germline CDR1 and CDR2: SGHKS and YYEKEE (reference sequence). With 0 bases clipped from V and 6 bases from J, the junction kept 5 bases outside the gene matches. The CDR3 totals 14 residues. The CDR3 nucleotides read TGTGCCAGCAGCTTGGGCAGGGGGGGGTCTGAAGCTTTCTTT. This gives the protein CASSLGRGGSEAFF.

V gene TRBV29-1 combines with J gene TRBJ1-2, with 11 bases identical to TRBD1. The CDR3 extends over 17 amino acids. Looked up from germline, CDR1 is SQVTM and CDR2 is ANQGSEA. V shed 2 bases, J shed 2 bases, and the junction held 10 bases outside the gene matches. The chain's CDR3 is CSVEYPPGTGGNYGYTF. The CDR3 DNA reads TGCAGCGTTGAATACCCTCCGGGGACAGGGGGAAACTATGGCTACACCTTC.

V gene TRBV9 combines with J gene TRBJ1-2; D uncertain. The V gene lost 0 bases and the J gene lost 6 bases, with 6 bases spanning the gap. CDR1 and CDR2 (germline): SGDLS, YYNGEE. The length of the CDR3 is 12 residues. CDR3 protein: CASSVASNGYTF. The CDR3 nucleotides read TGTGCCAGCAGCGTAGCGAGTAATGGCTACACCTTC. The full variable domain, its missing parts supplied by reference TRBV9 and TRBJ1-2, is DSGVTQTPKHLITATGQRVTLRCSPRSGDLSVYWYQQSLDQGLQFLIQYYNGEERAKGNILERFSAQQFPDLHSELNLSSLELGDSALYFCASSVASNGYTFGSGTRLTVV.

V is TRBV7-2 and J is TRBJ1-5, with 10 bases identical to TRBD1. This CDR3 spans 15 amino acids. V was clipped by 5 bases and J by 5 bases; unmatched bases: 6. Germline lookup yields CDR1 SGHTA and CDR2 FQGNSA. In DNA, the CDR3 is TGTGCCAGCAGCCGGACAGGGGGGACAGATCAGCCCCAGCATTTT. This sequence encodes CASSRTGGTDQPQHF.

V and J are TRBV18 and TRBJ2-1; D not resolved. Germline V gene lookup returns CDR1 KGHSH and CDR2 LQKENI. The V end was cut by 4 bases, the J end by 9 bases, with 13 bases between. CDR3 size: 13 residues. CDR3 protein: CASSQGSGGEQFF. In DNA, the CDR3 is TGTGCCAGCTCACAAGGGTCGGGCGGTGAGCAGTTCTTC. The full variable domain, in which reference TRBV18 and TRBJ2-1 provide the parts outside the CDR3, is NAGVMQNPRHLVRRRGQEARLRCSPMKGHSHVYWYRQLPEEGLKFMVYLQKENIIDESGMPKERFSAEFPKEGPSILRIQQVVRGDSAAYFCASSQGSGGEQFFGPGTRLTVL.

The table lists this clonotype with many counts. An end of the junction does not agree with germline; a read error may underlie this. J is TRBJ2-1 and V is TRBV12-3 or TRBV12-4; 15 bases match TRBD2. The CDR3 contains 15 residues. The CDR3 reads CASSLAGTSGRPEGF. CDR3 DNA: TGTGCCAGCAGTTTAGCTGGGACTAGCGGGAGGCCCGAGGGGTTC.

The sample holds one count of this clonotype. CDR3 sequence (DNA): TGTGCCAGCTCACCCCGACAGTTCCAGTCCTACGAGCAGTACTTC. Its translation: CASSPRQFQSYEQYF. The rearrangement joins TRBV18 to TRBJ2-7; D is possibly TRBD1 (5 bases). Germline V gene data show CDR1 as KGHSH and CDR2 as LQKENI. This CDR3 has 15 amino acids. V lost 3 bases and J 1 base, leaving 13 bases between the germline ends.

CDR3 sequence reads: CASSGPSTGKTVPHSPGELFF. In DNA form, the CDR3 reads TGCGCCAGCAGCGGGCCGTCAACAGGGAAAACAGTACCTCATTCTCCCGGGGAGCTGTTTTTT. V and J are TRBV5-1 and TRBJ2-2; D is perhaps TRBD1 (6 bases). Germline CDR1 SGHRS, CDR2 YFSETQ. V lost 4 bases, J lost 6 bases, and 34 bases lay in between. The CDR3 covers 21 residues.

As concerns this clonotype: One junction end does not reproduce the germline sequence, and a read error may be involved. The chain links TRBV12-3 or TRBV12-4 to TRBJ2-3, with D perhaps matching TRBD2 (6 bases). The CDR3 length is 15 residues. CDR3 sequence reads: CASSPAGRGTDTEYF. The CDR3 DNA follows: TGTGCCAGCAGCCCCGCGGGACGAGGCACAGATACGGAGTATTTT.

J is TRBJ2-3 and V is TRBV7-3; 8 bases align to TRBD2. Trimming took 3 bases from V and 5 from J; bases not matched to a gene: 4. CDR3 length equals 14 residues. Germline V gene sequence: CDR1 SGHTA, CDR2 FQGTGA. CDR3: CASSLGREGDTQYF. Here the CDR3 DNA reads TGTGCCAGCAGCTTGGGCCGGGAGGGAGATACGCAGTATTTT.

This clonotype was observed a handful of times. The chain is built from TRBV5-5 and TRBJ2-3, with D possibly TRBD2 on 6 matching bases. Germline V CDR1 and CDR2: SGHKS, YYEKEE (reference sequence). V was clipped by 4 bases and J by 2 bases, with 14 bases between them. This CDR3 has 15 residues. The CDR3 region has the DNA TGTGCCAGCAGCGTGGGGACTGGAGTCACAGATACGCAGTATTTT. It encodes CASSVGTGVTDTQYF. Based on the CDR3 plus reference TRBV5-5 and TRBJ2-3, the full variable domain is DAGVTQSPTHLIKTRGQQVTLRCSPISGHKSVSWYQQVLGQGPQFIFQYYEKEERGRGNFPDRFSARQFPNYSSELNVNALLLGDSALYLCASSVGTGVTDTQYFGPGTRLTVL.

This clonotype was observed a few times. The junction does not match germline at one end; this may be a read error. V is TRBV11-2 and J is TRBJ1-5, with D maybe TRBD1 (5 bases). The CDR3 covers 15 residues. Germline loops: CDR1 SGHAT, CDR2 FQNNGV. CDR3 protein: CASSFGGDSSQPQHF. The CDR3 bases are TGTGCCAGCAGCTTCGGGGGTGATAGCAGTCAGCCCCAGCATTTT.

The chain couples TRBV20-1 to TRBJ2-5; no clear D. CDR3 length: 16 amino acids. CDR1 is DFQATT and CDR2 is SNEGSKA in the germline V gene (reference sequence). V lost 1 base and J 5 bases, leaving 20 bases between the germline ends. DNA for the CDR3: TGCAGTGCTAGAGCTAAGCAGATGCCCAAGGTGGAGACCCAGTACTTC. This sequence encodes CSARAKQMPKVETQYF.

A few counts support this clonotype. J is TRBJ1-2 and V is TRBV7-2; possible D gene TRBD1, 6 bases. Germline-derived CDR1 and CDR2 are SGHTA and FQGNSA. The CDR3 extends over 13 amino acids. V was clipped by 4 bases and J by 6 bases, with 12 bases between them. The CDR3 here is CASSSPGANGYTF. The CDR3 DNA sequence: TGTGCCAGCAGCTCGCCGGGGGCGAATGGCTACACCTTC. Drawing the rest from reference TRBV7-2 and TRBJ1-2, the complete variable domain is GAGVSQSPSNKVTEKGKDVELRCDPISGHTALYWYRQSLGQGLEFLIYFQGNSAPDKSGLPSDRFSAERTGGSVSTLTIQRTQQEDSAVYLCASSSPGANGYTFGSGTRLTVV.

This clonotype was found a few times. This chain links TRBV4-1 with TRBJ2-7, with D possibly being TRBD1 (6 bases). Trimming cost V 2 bases and J 2 bases, with 16 bases left between them. The CDR3 has 16 amino acids. Germline values: CDR1 MGHRA, CDR2 YSYEKL. The CDR3: CASSQLTGTQTYEQYF. As DNA, the CDR3 is TGCGCCAGCAGCCAATTAACCGGGACACAAACCTACGAGCAGTACTTC.

The chain joins TRBV7-8 to TRBJ2-5; TRBD1 agrees at 8 bases. The V segment lost 1 base and the J segment 5 bases; nucleotides outside the gene matches: 15. Per germline, CDR1 SGHVS and CDR2 FQNEAQ. The CDR3 length is 18 residues. The chain's CDR3 is CASSLGRTQGARRETQYF. The CDR3, as DNA: TGTGCCAGCAGCTTAGGACGTACTCAGGGGGCGAGAAGGGAGACCCAGTACTTC.

The chain joins TRBV20-1 to TRBJ2-5, with D perhaps matching TRBD1 (6 bases). Near its end, the DNA agrees better with TRBJ2-7, so the J call may be wrong. The germline gives CDR1 DFQATT, CDR2 SNEGSKA (reference sequence). This CDR3 has 13 amino acids. The CDR3, as DNA: TGCAGTGCCCCCTCCCCCCAGGGGCGCGAGCAGTACTTC. Its translation: CSAPSPQGREQYF.

This clonotype turned up a few times. The rearrangement uses TRBV5-1 and TRBJ1-3, with a possible D match to TRBD1 (6 bases). The V end lost 0 bases, the J end lost 0 bases, and 13 bases lay between the germline ends. Per the germline V gene, CDR1 is SGHRS and CDR2 is YFSETQ. There are 17 residues in the CDR3. The DNA of the CDR3 is TGCGCCAGCAGCTTGGGGGCAGGGACAACCTCTGGAAACACCATATATTTT. Protein product: CASSLGAGTTSGNTIYF.

In this sample, this clonotype turned up a few times. The gene calls are TRBV7-9 and TRBJ2-2; 7 bases agree with TRBD1. The length of the CDR3 is 14 residues. Germline loops: CDR1 SEHNR, CDR2 FQNEAQ (reference sequence). V lost 8 bases and J lost 4; bases outside the gene matches: 7. CDR3 region: CASLGTASTGELFF. CDR3 DNA sequence: TGTGCCAGCCTGGGGACAGCTAGCACCGGGGAGCTGTTTTTT.

This clonotype was seen more than once but under ten times. The rearrangement links TRBV7-3 to TRBJ1-1; a weak D match, TRBD1 (6 bases). This CDR3 is built from 14 residues. The germline V gene has CDR1 SGHTA and CDR2 FQGTGA. The V gene lost 2 bases and the J gene lost 5 bases, with 12 bases spanning the gap. CDR3 amino acids: CASSLGGLQTEAFF. CDR3 DNA sequence: TGTGCCAGCAGCTTAGGGGGCTTGCAGACTGAAGCTTTCTTT.

Ten or more counts support this clonotype. The V gene is TRBV20-1, the J gene TRBJ1-4; no reliable D call. Germline CDR1 and CDR2: DFQATT and SNEGSKA (reference sequence). This CDR3 comprises 13 residues. Between the trimmed V and J ends, which lost 5 bases and 5 bases, there was a span of 12 bases. CDR3 residues: CSAVGSGNEKLFF. In DNA form, the CDR3 reads TGCAGTGCTGTAGGGTCGGGCAATGAAAAACTGTTTTTT.

V and J are TRBV7-3 and TRBJ2-7, with D perhaps TRBD1 (6 bases). Germline CDR1 SGHTA, CDR2 FQGTGA. The CDR3 covers 14 residues. V lost 5 bases and J lost 6, with 17 bases in between. The CDR3 region has the DNA TGTGCCAGCAGCCCAAATACAGGGTTCGGCGAGCAGTACTTC. The encoded protein is CASSPNTGFGEQYF.

The chain is built from TRBV19 and TRBJ1-5; D call uncertain. V was pared by 5 bases and J by 2 bases, with 22 bases between. From germline, CDR1 is LNHDA and CDR2 SQIVND (reference sequence). The CDR3 is made up of 18 amino acids. This CDR3 reads CASSGESSMSRGNQPQHF. The CDR3 coding sequence is TGTGCCAGTAGTGGGGAATCCTCTATGTCTCGGGGCAATCAGCCCCAGCATTTT. The whole variable domain, filled in from reference TRBV19 and TRBJ1-5, reads DGGITQSPKYLFRKEGQNVTLSCEQNLNHDAMYWYRQDPGQGLRLIYYSQIVNDFQKGDIAEGYSVSREKKESFPLTVTSAQKNPTAFYLCASSGESSMSRGNQPQHFGDGTRLSIL.

The V gene is TRBV25-1, the J gene TRBJ2-5; possible D gene TRBD1, 7 bases. Judging by the DNA end, TRBJ2-7 fits better; the J call may be wrong. This CDR3 contains 13 residues. The germline V gene encodes CDR1 MGHDK and CDR2 SYGVNS. The CDR3 sequence is CASSAAGGGEQYF. As DNA, the CDR3 is TGTGCCAGCAGTGCGGCAGGGGGAGGCGAGCAGTACTTC.

This clonotype was counted a few times. The rearrangement links TRBV7-8 to TRBJ1-6; D is unresolved. Trimming left V 5 bases short and J 9 bases short, with 11 bases between. Germline V gene sequence: CDR1 SGHVS, CDR2 FQNEAQ. This CDR3 spans 13 amino acids. CDR3 protein: CASSRAVLSPLHF. DNA for the CDR3: TGTGCCAGCAGCCGCGCAGTGCTTTCACCCCTCCACTTT.

This clonotype was recorded many times. This chain links TRBV18 with TRBJ1-2; D perhaps matches TRBD1 (6 bases). V lost 2 bases and J lost 8, with 18 bases in between. From germline, CDR1 is KGHSH and CDR2 LQKENI. CDR3 length: 15 residues. CDR3 in amino acids: CASSPRNQAGDGYTF. Here the CDR3 DNA reads TGTGCCAGCTCACCAAGAAACCAAGCAGGGGACGGCTACACCTTC.

A note on this clonotype: Germline and junction disagree at one end, which may indicate a read error. This chain links TRBV29-1 with TRBJ1-4; weak D call: TRBD1 (5 bases). The germline V gene has CDR1 SQVTM and CDR2 ANQGSEA. CDR3 size: 13 residues. The CDR3 DNA reads as TGCAGCGCCCGACCGGGGGAGAATGAAGAACTGTTTTTT. It encodes CSARPGENEELFF.

This chain uses TRBV20-1 with TRBJ2-1, with D possibly TRBD2 on 6 matching bases. This CDR3 is built from 13 residues. Germline CDR1 reads DFQATT; CDR2 reads SNEGSKA (reference sequence). V lost 7 bases to trimming and J lost 5 bases, with 15 bases between them. CDR3 DNA: TGCAGTGTTAATAAGGGAGGCGACAATGAGCAGTTCTTC. Residues: CSVNKGGDNEQFF.

The sample holds many counts of this clonotype. The rearrangement uses TRBV4-3 and TRBJ2-1; D gene unclear. Germline V CDR1 and CDR2: LGHNA, YSLEER. With 3 bases removed from V and 5 bases from J, the gap between germline ends came to 14 bases. This CDR3 is built from 15 residues. In DNA, the CDR3 is TGCGCCAGCAGCCAGGGCGGTGGGGTAAACAATGAGCAGTTCTTC. Protein sequence: CASSQGGGVNNEQFF.